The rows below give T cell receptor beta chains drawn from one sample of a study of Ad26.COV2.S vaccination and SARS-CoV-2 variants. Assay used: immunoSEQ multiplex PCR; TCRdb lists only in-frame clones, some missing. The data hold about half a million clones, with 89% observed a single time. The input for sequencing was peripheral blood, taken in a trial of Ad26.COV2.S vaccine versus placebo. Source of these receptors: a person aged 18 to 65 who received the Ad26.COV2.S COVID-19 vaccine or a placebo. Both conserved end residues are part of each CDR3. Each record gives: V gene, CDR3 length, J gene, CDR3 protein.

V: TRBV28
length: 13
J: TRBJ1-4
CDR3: CASSWQLGEKLFF

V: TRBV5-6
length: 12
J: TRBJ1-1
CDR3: CASSLRGTEAFF

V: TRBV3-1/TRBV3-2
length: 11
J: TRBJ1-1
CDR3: CASSLKTRAFF

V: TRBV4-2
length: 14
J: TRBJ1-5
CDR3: CASSRVMGAQPQHF

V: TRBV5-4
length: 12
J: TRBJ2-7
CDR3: CARRDRSYEQYF

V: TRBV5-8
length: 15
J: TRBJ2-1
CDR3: CASSLNRGHGNEQFF

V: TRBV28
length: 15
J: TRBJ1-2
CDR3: CASSLSGKLNYGYTF

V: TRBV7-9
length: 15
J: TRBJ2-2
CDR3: CASSFRLANTGELFF

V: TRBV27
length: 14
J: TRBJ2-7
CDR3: CASSLEERGDEQYF

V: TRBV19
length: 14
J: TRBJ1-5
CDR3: CASSRGNSNQPQHF

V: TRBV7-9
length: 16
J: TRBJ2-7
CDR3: CASSLEASGRSYEQYF

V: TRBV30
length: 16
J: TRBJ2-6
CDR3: CAWSAGGISGANVLTF

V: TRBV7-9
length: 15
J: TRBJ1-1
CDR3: CASSLAPGPGTEAFF

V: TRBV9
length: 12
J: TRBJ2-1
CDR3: CASSVGPDRQFF

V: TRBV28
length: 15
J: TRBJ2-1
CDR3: CASTQSGGRYNEQFF

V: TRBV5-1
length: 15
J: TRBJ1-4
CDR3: CASSSGQTSNEKLFF

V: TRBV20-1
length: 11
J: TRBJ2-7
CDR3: CSAREGYEQYF

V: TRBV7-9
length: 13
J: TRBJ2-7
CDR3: CASSSTGAHEQYF

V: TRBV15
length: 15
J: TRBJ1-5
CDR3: CATSRETGFNQPQHF

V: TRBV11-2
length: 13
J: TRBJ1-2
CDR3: CASSLGEGYGYTF

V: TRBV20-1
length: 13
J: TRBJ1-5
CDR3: CSASWQSNQPQHF

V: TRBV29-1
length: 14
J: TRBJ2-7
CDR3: CSVEVRADSYEQYF

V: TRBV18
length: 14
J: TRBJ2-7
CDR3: CASSPVTGGYEQYF

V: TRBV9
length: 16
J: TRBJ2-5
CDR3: CASSVGLQGTQETQYF

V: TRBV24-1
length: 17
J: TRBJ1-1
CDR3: CATSHFQQGVSFRWAFF

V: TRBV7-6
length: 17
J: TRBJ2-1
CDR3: CASSKGTGTYVQNEQFF

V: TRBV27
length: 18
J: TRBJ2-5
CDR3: CASSPVTVSGRAGETQYF

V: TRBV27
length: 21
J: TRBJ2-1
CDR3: CASSTYHPGSSGVGSYNEQFF

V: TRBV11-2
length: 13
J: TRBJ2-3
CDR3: CASSFGLGDTQYF

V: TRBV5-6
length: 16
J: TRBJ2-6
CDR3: CASSLVGGPGANVLTF

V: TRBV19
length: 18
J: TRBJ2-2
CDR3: CASSRDLGLAINTGELFF

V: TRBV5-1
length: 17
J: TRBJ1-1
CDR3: CASSLPGQGARDTEAFF

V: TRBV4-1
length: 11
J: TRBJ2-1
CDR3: CASSLGNEQFF

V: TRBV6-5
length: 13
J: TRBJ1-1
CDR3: CASSYYGRPEAFF

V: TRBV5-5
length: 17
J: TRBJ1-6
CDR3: CASSLAWGSSYNSPLHF

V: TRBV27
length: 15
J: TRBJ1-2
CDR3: CASSWTGTTNYGYTF

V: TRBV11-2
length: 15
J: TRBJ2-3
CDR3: CASSSGLAGPNTQYF

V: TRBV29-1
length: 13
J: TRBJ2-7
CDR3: CSVEIDRGGEQYF

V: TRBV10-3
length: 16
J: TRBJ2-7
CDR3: CAISEGLVIRSYEQYF

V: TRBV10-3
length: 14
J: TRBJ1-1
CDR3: CAVTRADRGTEAFF

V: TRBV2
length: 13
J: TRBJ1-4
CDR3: CASRQGVGEKLFF

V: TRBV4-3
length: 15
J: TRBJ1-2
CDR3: CASSQDRSGSYGYTF

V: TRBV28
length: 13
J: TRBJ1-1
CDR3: CASSLGPGSEAFF

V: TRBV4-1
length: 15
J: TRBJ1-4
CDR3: CASSQERVANEKLFF

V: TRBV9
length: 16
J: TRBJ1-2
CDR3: CASSAPRQGVDYGYTF